This T cell receptor beta chain was sequenced during a study of shared clonotypes between healthy human individuals. Original data processing: ImmunoSEQ supplied junction-only sequences lacking quality scores, so filtering was different. Using immunoSEQ multiplex PCR, the repertoire was profiled, and TCRdb retains in-frame clones only, with some absent. V and J calls and clone size come straight from that table; D and trimming were deduced from the DNA. The sample lists about 2,500,000 clones, approximately 92% occurring once. The germline V and J ends were trimmed by 7 bases and 6 bases, with 10 bases remaining between them. CDR3 length equals 11 residues. The germline gives CDR1 ENHRY, CDR2 SYGVKD. In the case of this clone: Its antigen is as yet unknown.

Study-wide results and limits: Generation probability values for non-shared clonotypes were lower than those for clonotypes shared by all four donors. Approximately 4.6% of naive CD4 clonotypes were shared across a few donors.

Sequencing was performed on naive CD4+ T cells sorted from blood. Subset in this sample: CD45RA+ positively selected. The receptor comes from a man between 18 and 35 years old in good health. The chain combines TRBV10-3 with TRBJ2-7; perhaps TRBD1 as D (6 bases). The CDR3 DNA sequence: TGTGCCATCAACGCAGGGGTCGAGCAGTACTTC. This translates into CAINAGVEQYF.